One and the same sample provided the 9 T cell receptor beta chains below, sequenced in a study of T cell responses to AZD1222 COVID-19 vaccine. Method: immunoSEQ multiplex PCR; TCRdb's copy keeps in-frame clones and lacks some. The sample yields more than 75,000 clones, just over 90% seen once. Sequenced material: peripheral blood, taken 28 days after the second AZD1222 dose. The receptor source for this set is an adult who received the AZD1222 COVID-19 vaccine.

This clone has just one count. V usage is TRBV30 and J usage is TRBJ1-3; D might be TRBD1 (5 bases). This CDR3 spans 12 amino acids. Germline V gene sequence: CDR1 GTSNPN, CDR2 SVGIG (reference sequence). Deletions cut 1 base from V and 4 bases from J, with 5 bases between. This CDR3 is CAWSGQGNTIYF. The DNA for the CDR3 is TGTGCCTGGAGTGGACAGGGAAACACCATATATTTT.

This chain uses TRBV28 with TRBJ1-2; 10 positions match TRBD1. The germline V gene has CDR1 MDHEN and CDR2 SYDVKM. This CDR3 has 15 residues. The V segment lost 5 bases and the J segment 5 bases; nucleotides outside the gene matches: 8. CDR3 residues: CASSPEDRGGYGYTF. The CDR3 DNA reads TGTGCCAGCAGTCCCGAGGACAGGGGGGGGTATGGCTACACCTTC.

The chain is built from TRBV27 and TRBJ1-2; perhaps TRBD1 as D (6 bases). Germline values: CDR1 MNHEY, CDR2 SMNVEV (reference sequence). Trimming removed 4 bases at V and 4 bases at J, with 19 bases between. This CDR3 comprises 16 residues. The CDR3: CASSSRAGTPFYGYTF. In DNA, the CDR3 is TGTGCCAGCAGTTCCAGGGCCGGGACACCTTTCTATGGCTACACCTTC.

The CDR3 protein is CASSLMVRDTEAFF. In DNA, the CDR3 is TGTGCCAGCAGTTTAATGGTAAGGGACACTGAAGCTTTCTTT. The gene calls are TRBV28 and TRBJ1-1; D gene ambiguous. This CDR3 comprises 14 residues. The ends were cut back, 2 bases at V and 3 bases at J, with 10 bases in the middle. Germline CDR1 is MDHEN and CDR2 is SYDVKM. The variable domain in full, completed from reference TRBV28 and TRBJ1-1, reads DVKVTQSSRYLVKRTGEKVFLECVQDMDHENMFWYRQDPGLGLRLIYFSYDVKMKEKGDIPEGYSVSREKKERFSLILESASTNQTSMYLCASSLMVRDTEAFFGQGTRLTVV.

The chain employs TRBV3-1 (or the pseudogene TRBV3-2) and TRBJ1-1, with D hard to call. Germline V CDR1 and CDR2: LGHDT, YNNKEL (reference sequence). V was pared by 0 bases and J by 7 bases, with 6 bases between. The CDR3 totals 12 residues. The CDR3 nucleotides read TGTGCCAGCAGCCAAGATCGGAATGAAGCTTTCTTT. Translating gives CASSQDRNEAFF.

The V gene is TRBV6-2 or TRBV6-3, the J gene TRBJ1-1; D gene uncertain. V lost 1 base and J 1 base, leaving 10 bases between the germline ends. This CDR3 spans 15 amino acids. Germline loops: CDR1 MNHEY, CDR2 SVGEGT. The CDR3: CASSYWGTQNTEAFF. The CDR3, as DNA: TGTGCCAGCAGTTACTGGGGAACACAGAACACTGAAGCTTTCTTT.

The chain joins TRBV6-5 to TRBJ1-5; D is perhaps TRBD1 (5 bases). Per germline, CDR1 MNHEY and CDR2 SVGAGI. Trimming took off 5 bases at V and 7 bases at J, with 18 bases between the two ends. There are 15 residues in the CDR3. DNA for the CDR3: TGTGCCAGCAGTCCCGACAGCCCTGAGCGGCAGCCCCAGCATTTT. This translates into CASSPDSPERQPQHF.

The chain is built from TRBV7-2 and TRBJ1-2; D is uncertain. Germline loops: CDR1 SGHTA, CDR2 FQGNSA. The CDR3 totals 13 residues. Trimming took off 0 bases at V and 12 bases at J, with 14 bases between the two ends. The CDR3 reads CASSLAGVGGHTF. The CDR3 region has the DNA TGTGCCAGCAGCTTAGCCGGGGTAGGAGGGCACACCTTC. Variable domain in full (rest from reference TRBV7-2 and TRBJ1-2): GAGVSQSPSNKVTEKGKDVELRCDPISGHTALYWYRQSLGQGLEFLIYFQGNSAPDKSGLPSDRFSAERTGGSVSTLTIQRTQQEDSAVYLCASSLAGVGGHTFGSGTRLTVV.

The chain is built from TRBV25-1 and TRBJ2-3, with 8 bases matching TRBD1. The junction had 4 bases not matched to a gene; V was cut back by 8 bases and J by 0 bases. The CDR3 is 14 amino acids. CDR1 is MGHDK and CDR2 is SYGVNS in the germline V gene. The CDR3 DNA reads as TGTGCCAGCGCCCGACAGGGGAGCACAGATACGCAGTATTTT. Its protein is CASARQGSTDTQYF.